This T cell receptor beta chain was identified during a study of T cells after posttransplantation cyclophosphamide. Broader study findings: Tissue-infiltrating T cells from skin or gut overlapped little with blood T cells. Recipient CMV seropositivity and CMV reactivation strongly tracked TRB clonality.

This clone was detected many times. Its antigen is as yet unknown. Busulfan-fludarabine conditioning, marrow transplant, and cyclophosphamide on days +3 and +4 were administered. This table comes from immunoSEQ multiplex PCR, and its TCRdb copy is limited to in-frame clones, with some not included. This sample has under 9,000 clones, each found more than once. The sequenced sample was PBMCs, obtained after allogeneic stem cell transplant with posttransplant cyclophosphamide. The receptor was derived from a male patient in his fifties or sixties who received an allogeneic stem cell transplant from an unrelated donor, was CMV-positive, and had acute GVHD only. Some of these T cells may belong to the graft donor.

The CDR3 coding sequence is TGTGCCAGCAGTTTTAGTTGGGAGGACAATTCACCCCTCCACTTT. The encoded protein is CASSFSWEDNSPLHF. The genes are TRBV27 and TRBJ1-6; no reliable D call. CDR1 is MNHEY, CDR2 SMNVEV, per germline (reference sequence). V shed 3 bases and J shed 7 bases, with 13 bases lying between them. The CDR3 runs to 15 residues.